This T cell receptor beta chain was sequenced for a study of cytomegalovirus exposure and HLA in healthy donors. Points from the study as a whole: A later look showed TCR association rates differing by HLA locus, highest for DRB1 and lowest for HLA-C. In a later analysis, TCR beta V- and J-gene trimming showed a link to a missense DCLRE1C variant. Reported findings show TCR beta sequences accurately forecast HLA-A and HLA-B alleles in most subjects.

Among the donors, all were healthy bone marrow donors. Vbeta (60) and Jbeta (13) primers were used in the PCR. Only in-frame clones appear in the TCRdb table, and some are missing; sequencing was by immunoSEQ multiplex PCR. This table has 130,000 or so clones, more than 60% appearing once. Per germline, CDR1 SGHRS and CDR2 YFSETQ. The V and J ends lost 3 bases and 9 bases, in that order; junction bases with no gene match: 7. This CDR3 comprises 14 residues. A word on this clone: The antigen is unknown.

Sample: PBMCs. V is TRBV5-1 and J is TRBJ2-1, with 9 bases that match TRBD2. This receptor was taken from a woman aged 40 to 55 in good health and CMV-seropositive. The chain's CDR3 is CASSSRGGAGEQFF. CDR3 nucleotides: TGCGCCAGCAGCTCTCGCGGGGGGGCCGGTGAGCAGTTCTTC. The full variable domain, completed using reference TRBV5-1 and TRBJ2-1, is KAGVTQTPRYLIKTRGQQVTLSCSPISGHRSVSWYQQTPGQGLQFLFEYFSETQRNKGNFPGRFSGRQFSNSRSEMNVSTLELGDSALYLCASSSRGGAGEQFFGPGTRLTVL.